These 9 T cell receptor beta chains were sequenced from one sample in a study of blood T cell repertoires in COVID-19. Clones were sequenced by immunoSEQ multiplex PCR, and TCRdb holds only the in-frame ones, with some missing. Of approximately 170,000 clones in the sample, 84% were seen once. Sequencing was carried out using PBMCs or T cells enriched from blood (not recorded which). All receptors derive from a woman in her 50s who had recovered from COVID-19.

This clone has more than one count but fewer than ten. V is TRBV7-3 and J is TRBJ1-6; TRBD1 is a possible D gene (5 bases). CDR3 length: 11 residues. CDR1 and CDR2 from the germline V gene are SGHTA and FQGTGA. The V end was cut by 2 bases, the J end by 13 bases, with 6 bases between. CDR3: CASSLGGPLHF. For the CDR3, the DNA is TGTGCCAGCAGCTTAGGGGGGCCCCTCCACTTT. The full variable domain, completed using reference TRBV7-3 and TRBJ1-6, is GAGVSQTPSNKVTEKGKYVELRCDPISGHTALYWYRQSLGQGPEFLIYFQGTGAADDSGLPNDRFFAVRPEGSVSTLKIQRTERGDSAVYLCASSLGGPLHFGNGTRLTVT.

V and J are TRBV9 and TRBJ2-1; a possible D gene is TRBD2 (6 bases). The CDR3 is 17 amino acids. V lost 0 bases to trimming and J lost 0 bases, with 13 bases between them. Germline CDR1 is SGDLS and CDR2 is YYNGEE. The CDR3 DNA follows: TGTGCCAGCAGCGTAGGGGGAGGAGAGGTCTCCTACAATGAGCAGTTCTTC. Its protein is CASSVGGGEVSYNEQFF.

This clone was counted ten times or more. J is TRBJ1-2 and V is TRBV7-9, with D maybe TRBD1 (5 bases). Trimming shortened V by 5 bases and J by 4 bases, and 11 bases separated the two germline ends. The germline gives CDR1 SEHNR, CDR2 FQNEAQ (reference sequence). The length of the CDR3 is 13 residues. The DNA for the CDR3 is TGTGCCAGCAGCCCCGGGGGGTCCTATGGCTACACCTTC. Encoded protein: CASSPGGSYGYTF.

The chain joins TRBV19 to TRBJ2-4; D remains ambiguous. Trimming pared 6 bases from V and 3 bases from J, leaving 9 bases between. In germline, CDR1 is LNHDA, CDR2 SQIVND (reference sequence). This CDR3 is 13 amino acids long. The CDR3 DNA follows: TGTGCCAGTAGCGATTCGAGCAAAAACATTCAGTACTTC. Translation gives CASSDSSKNIQYF.

The CDR3 nucleotides read TGTGCCAGCAGCTTGCTTAAGGGGGAGCAGTTCTTC. Protein: CASSLLKGEQFF. The chain uses TRBV5-4 and TRBJ2-1; D possibly corresponds to TRBD1 (5 bases). The CDR3 is 12 residues long. Germline V gene sequence: CDR1 SGHNT, CDR2 YYREEE (reference sequence). V was pared by 1 base and J by 10 bases, with 9 bases between.

The count of this clone is one. The chain recombines TRBV28 with TRBJ2-4, with 7 bases fitting TRBD2. Losses at the gene ends were 8 bases for V and 3 bases for J; bases not matched to a gene: 13. The CDR3 spans 16 residues. Germline CDR1 is MDHEN and CDR2 is SYDVKM. The CDR3 nucleotides read TGTGCCAGCTGCCGGGTTGGCGGGAGTGTCAAAAACATTCAGTACTTC. Translated: CASCRVGGSVKNIQYF.

The V gene is TRBV21-1, the J gene TRBJ1-5; the table's D call of TRBD1 was not tested on the DNA. TRBV21-1 is a documented pseudogene. The CDR3 has 14 residues. The CDR3 reads CASSKSRANQPQHF. In nucleotides, the CDR3 is TGTGCCAGCAGCAAAAGCAGGGCCAATCAGCCCCAGCATTTT.

This rearrangement joins TRBV6-2 or TRBV6-3 to TRBJ1-1; D call uncertain. Germline V CDR1 and CDR2: MNHEY, SVGEGT. Trimming stripped 2 bases from V and 6 bases from J, with 10 bases between. This CDR3 spans 13 amino acids. CDR3 bases: TGTGCCAGCAGTTACGCCTCCGGGGCTGAAGCTTTCTTT. Protein sequence: CASSYASGAEAFF.

The gene calls are TRBV5-1 and TRBJ1-4; tentative D call: TRBD1 (6 bases). The CDR3 extends over 13 amino acids. From germline, CDR1 is SGHRS and CDR2 YFSETQ. Trimming stripped 7 bases from V and 7 bases from J, with 14 bases between. The CDR3 reads CASAQGISEKLFF. CDR3 in DNA: TGCGCCAGCGCACAGGGAATCAGTGAAAAACTGTTTTTT.